Listed below are T cell receptor beta chains from one sample, sequenced in a study of shared clonotypes between healthy human individuals. The method was immunoSEQ multiplex PCR; TCRdb's version includes in-frame clones alone and lacks a portion of them. The data contain about 2.5 million clones, 80% to 95% of them singletons. Sequenced: naive CD4+ T cells from PBMCs. Source of these receptors: a man aged 18 to 30 in good health. Some clones in this sample may be carry-over from other donors' samples. Each CDR3 is given with its conserved first and last residue. The D gene is left open where the match is weak. Clone size, where shown, is once, few, many, or a class for clones that have expanded.

v_gene: TRBV7-9; d_gene: -; j_gene: TRBJ1-1; abundance: -; CDR3nt: TGTGCCAGCAGCTTTGGGCAATCGAACACTGAAGCTTTCTTT; CDR3aa: CASSFGQSNTEAFF
v_gene: TRBV5-1; d_gene: -; j_gene: TRBJ2-3; abundance: -; CDR3nt: TGCGCCAGCAGCTTGGGGCTAGCGACTAGCACAGATACGCAGTATTTT; CDR3aa: CASSLGLATSTDTQYF
v_gene: TRBV18; d_gene: -; j_gene: TRBJ1-5; abundance: few; CDR3nt: TGTGCCAGCTCACCACTCTCAGTTGGTAATCAGCCCCAGCATTTT; CDR3aa: CASSPLSVGNQPQHF
v_gene: TRBV30; d_gene: TRBD1; j_gene: TRBJ1-5; abundance: -; CDR3nt: TGTGCCTGGGCGGGGACAGGGAATCAGCCCCAGCATTTT; CDR3aa: CAWAGTGNQPQHF
v_gene: TRBV11-2; d_gene: -; j_gene: TRBJ1-5; abundance: -; CDR3nt: TGTGCCAGCAGCTTACTAGCAAGTAGCAATCAGCCCCAGCATTTT; CDR3aa: CASSLLASSNQPQHF
v_gene: TRBV9; d_gene: -; j_gene: TRBJ1-3; abundance: -; CDR3nt: TGTGCCAGCAGCGTAGGCGGGCCCGGCTGGAACACCATATATTTT; CDR3aa: CASSVGGPGWNTIYF
v_gene: TRBV19; d_gene: -; j_gene: TRBJ2-3; abundance: -; CDR3nt: TGTGCCAGTAGTGTGCCTCGCCATAATACGCAGTATTTT; CDR3aa: CASSVPRHNTQYF
v_gene: TRBV7-2; d_gene: -; j_gene: TRBJ1-1; abundance: once; CDR3nt: TGTGCCAGCAGCTTACAGGCGCACGTGAACACTGAAGCTTTCTTT; CDR3aa: CASSLQAHVNTEAFF
v_gene: TRBV5-1; d_gene: -; j_gene: TRBJ2-5; abundance: -; CDR3nt: TGCGCCAGCAGCCCCAGACGTGGACAGCAAGAGACCCAGTACTTC; CDR3aa: CASSPRRGQQETQYF
v_gene: TRBV2; d_gene: TRBD1; j_gene: TRBJ1-4; abundance: -; CDR3nt: TGTGCCAGCAGTGAACAGGGGACAGAGAATGAAAAACTGTTTTTT; CDR3aa: CASSEQGTENEKLFF
v_gene: TRBV19; d_gene: TRBD1; j_gene: TRBJ2-2; abundance: -; CDR3nt: TGTGCCAGTAGGGTGGGACAGGGGTCCGGGGAGCTGTTTTTT; CDR3aa: CASRVGQGSGELFF
v_gene: TRBV10-3; d_gene: -; j_gene: TRBJ1-1; abundance: few; CDR3nt: TGTGCCATCAGGGGGACGGAGAACACTGAAGCTTTCTTT; CDR3aa: CAIRGTENTEAFF
v_gene: TRBV19; d_gene: -; j_gene: TRBJ2-1; abundance: once; CDR3nt: TGTGCCAGTAGTATAAGGCGACTAGCGATTGGGACAGCAGATGAGCAGTTCTTC; CDR3aa: CASSIRRLAIGTADEQFF
v_gene: TRBV5-4; d_gene: TRBD2; j_gene: TRBJ2-2; abundance: once; CDR3nt: TGTGCCAGCAGGAGTGCCGGACTAGCGGGAGTAAGCCGGGAGCTGTTTTTT; CDR3aa: CASRSAGLAGVSRELFF
v_gene: TRBV27; d_gene: -; j_gene: TRBJ1-2; abundance: -; CDR3nt: TGTGCCAGCTCCCAAGCTCCCTACTACGGCTACACCTTC; CDR3aa: CASSQAPYYGYTF
v_gene: TRBV5-6; d_gene: TRBD1; j_gene: TRBJ1-5; abundance: -; CDR3nt: TGTGCCAGCAGCTTGTGGACAGGGGGAAATCAGCCCCAGCATTTT; CDR3aa: CASSLWTGGNQPQHF
v_gene: TRBV7-3; d_gene: -; j_gene: TRBJ1-5; abundance: once; CDR3nt: TGTGCCAGCAGCAGAATCTCTAGCCATCAGCCCCAGCATTTT; CDR3aa: CASSRISSHQPQHF
v_gene: TRBV4-1; d_gene: TRBD2; j_gene: TRBJ2-7; abundance: -; CDR3nt: TGCGCCAGCAGCCAAGGTACGGGTGCTAGCGGTTCCTACGAGCAGTACTTC; CDR3aa: CASSQGTGASGSYEQYF
v_gene: TRBV18; d_gene: -; j_gene: TRBJ2-3; abundance: few; CDR3nt: TGTGCCAGCTCACCGGTTAGGGATCCCGATACGCAGTATTTT; CDR3aa: CASSPVRDPDTQYF
v_gene: TRBV11-1; d_gene: -; j_gene: TRBJ1-2; abundance: -; CDR3nt: TGTGCCAGCAGCCCGTCGGCCAACCGGGGCTACACCTTC; CDR3aa: CASSPSANRGYTF
v_gene: TRBV5-1; d_gene: TRBD1; j_gene: TRBJ1-4; abundance: -; CDR3nt: TGCGCCAGCAGCTTCCAGGGGGCGCGGGAAAAACTGTTTTTT; CDR3aa: CASSFQGAREKLFF
v_gene: TRBV29-1; d_gene: TRBD1; j_gene: TRBJ2-5; abundance: -; CDR3nt: TGCAGCGTTGAGCCAGGGGGCGCGGAGACCCAGTACTTC; CDR3aa: CSVEPGGAETQYF
v_gene: TRBV18; d_gene: -; j_gene: TRBJ2-3; abundance: -; CDR3nt: TGTGCCAGCTCTCAAAGCGGTACTAGCACAGATACGCAGTATTTT; CDR3aa: CASSQSGTSTDTQYF
v_gene: TRBV2; d_gene: -; j_gene: TRBJ2-1; abundance: -; CDR3nt: TGTGCCAGCAGTGAAGCTGCGTTTCGGTTCTTC; CDR3aa: CASSEAAFRFF
v_gene: TRBV5-4; d_gene: -; j_gene: TRBJ2-1; abundance: -; CDR3nt: TGTGCCAGCAGCCCGTCAGGGGCTCCCTCCTACAATGAGCAGTTCTTC; CDR3aa: CASSPSGAPSYNEQFF
v_gene: TRBV5-1; d_gene: TRBD1; j_gene: TRBJ1-4; abundance: -; CDR3nt: TGCGCCAGCAGCTTGGAGGACAGGGGTGCTAATGAAAAACTGTTTTTT; CDR3aa: CASSLEDRGANEKLFF